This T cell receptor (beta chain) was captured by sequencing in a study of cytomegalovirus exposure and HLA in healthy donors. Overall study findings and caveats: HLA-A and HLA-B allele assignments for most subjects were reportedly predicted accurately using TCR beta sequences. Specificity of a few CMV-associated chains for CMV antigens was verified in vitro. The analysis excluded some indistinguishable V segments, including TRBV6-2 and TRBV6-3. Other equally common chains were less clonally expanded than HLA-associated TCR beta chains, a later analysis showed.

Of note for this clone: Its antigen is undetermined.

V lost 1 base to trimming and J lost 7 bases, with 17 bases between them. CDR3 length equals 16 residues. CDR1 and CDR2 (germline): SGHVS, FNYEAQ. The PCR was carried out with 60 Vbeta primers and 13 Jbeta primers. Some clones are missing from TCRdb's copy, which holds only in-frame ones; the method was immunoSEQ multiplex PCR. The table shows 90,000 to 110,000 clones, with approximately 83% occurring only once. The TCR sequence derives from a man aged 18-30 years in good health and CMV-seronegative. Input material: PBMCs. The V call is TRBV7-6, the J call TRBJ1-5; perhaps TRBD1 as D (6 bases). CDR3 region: CASSLGAGGQEQPQHF. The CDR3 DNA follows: TGTGCCAGCAGCTTAGGAGCGGGGGGCCAGGAACAGCCCCAGCATTTT. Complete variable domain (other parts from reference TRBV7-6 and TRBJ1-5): GAGVSQSPRYKVTKRGQDVALRCDPISGHVSLYWYRQALGQGPEFLTYFNYEAQQDKSGLPNDRFSAERPEGSISTLTIQRTEQRDSAMYRCASSLGAGGQEQPQHFGDGTRLSIL.